The rows below give T cell receptor beta chains drawn from one sample of a study of cytomegalovirus exposure and HLA in healthy donors. Sequencing used immunoSEQ multiplex PCR; TCRdb keeps in-frame clones, though not all of them. The table lists around 170,000 clones, just under 80% of them singletons, with 1.9% in the top ten. The specimen sequenced was PBMCs. The receptors shown here come from a woman in her thirties in good health and CMV-seronegative. Each CDR3 is given with its conserved first and last residue. A D gene is named only where the DNA matches it firmly. Rows give clone size only sometimes, using once, few, many, or a class for an expanded clone.

CDR3 DNA	CDR3 protein	D gene	V gene	J gene	clone size
TGTGCCTGGAGCAGGGAGGGGCCAAACTATGGCTACACCTTC	CAWSREGPNYGYTF	NA	TRBV30	TRBJ1-2	NA
TGTGCCAGCAGGTCAGGACAGGGTAATTCACCCCTCCACTTT	CASRSGQGNSPLHF	TRBD1	TRBV6-1	TRBJ1-6	NA
TGTGCCAGCAGATCGGGGGGCTCCTACAATGAGCAGTTCTTC	CASRSGGSYNEQFF	TRBD2	TRBV25-1	TRBJ2-1	NA
TGTGCCAGCTCACCACGGGGCGGGGGGGCCGGAAATACGCAGTATTTT	CASSPRGGGAGNTQYF	TRBD2	TRBV18	TRBJ2-3	once
TGTGCCAGCAGCTTGGAGTGGAGGAACTATGGCTACACCTTC	CASSLEWRNYGYTF	NA	TRBV5-6	TRBJ1-2	NA
TGTGCCAGCAGCTATACGGAGGTGGGCACTGAAGCTTTCTTT	CASSYTEVGTEAFF	NA	TRBV5-5	TRBJ1-1	few
TGTGCCAGCAGTGAAGGGACGGGGGACTACAATGAGCAGTTCTTC	CASSEGTGDYNEQFF	NA	TRBV6-1	TRBJ2-1	many
TGCGCCAGCAGCGTTCAGGGGGTCTACAATGAGCAGTTCTTC	CASSVQGVYNEQFF	TRBD1	TRBV5-1	TRBJ2-1	NA
TGTGCCTGGAGCCCGGGACAGGGGGGCAATCAGCCCCAGCATTTT	CAWSPGQGGNQPQHF	TRBD1	TRBV30	TRBJ1-5	NA
TGCGCCAGCCGGGGGACAGGGGGCGATTTGAGCACTGAAGCTTTCTTT	CASRGTGGDLSTEAFF	TRBD1	TRBV10-2	TRBJ1-1	NA
TGTGCCAGCAGTCACGGGGGGGCGGGTGAGCAGTTCTTC	CASSHGGAGEQFF	TRBD2	TRBV6-5	TRBJ2-1	NA
TGTGCCAGCAGCCCACGGGGGGCGGAGACCCAGTACTTC	CASSPRGAETQYF	NA	TRBV11-2	TRBJ2-5	NA
TGTGCCAGTAGAGGTAGCGGGGGCCACGAGCAGTACTTC	CASRGSGGHEQYF	TRBD2	TRBV19	TRBJ2-7	NA
TGTGCCAGCACCGTAATGAATGAGCAGTTCTTC	CASTVMNEQFF	NA	TRBV6-5	TRBJ2-1	NA
TGTGCCAGCAGCTTGGCCCCTCCGGACTTTGCCCCGGATTCACCCCTCCACTTT	CASSLAPPDFAPDSPLHF	NA	TRBV5-8	TRBJ1-6	once
TGTGCCAGCAGCCCCGGGACTAGCGGGGCCTCCTACAATGAGCAGTTCTTC	CASSPGTSGASYNEQFF	TRBD2	TRBV9	TRBJ2-1	NA
TGTGCCTGGAGACAAGCGGGGGGACGACATACGCAGTATTTT	CAWRQAGGRHTQYF	TRBD2	TRBV30	TRBJ2-3	NA
TGTGCCAGCAGCTTAGCGACCGGGTTCTACAATGAGCAGTTCTTC	CASSLATGFYNEQFF	NA	TRBV7-2	TRBJ2-1	NA
TGCGCCAGCAGTCATTCCCCGGTTAAGTTCTTC	CASSHSPVKFF	NA	TRBV23-1	TRBJ2-1	NA
TGCGCCAGCAGCCTTGGACGGGGCTACGAGCAGTACTTC	CASSLGRGYEQYF	NA	TRBV4-3	TRBJ2-7	once
TGTGCCAGCAGGGCTACAGGGTCCTATGGCTACACCTTC	CASRATGSYGYTF	NA	TRBV27	TRBJ1-2	NA
TGTGCCAGCAGTTTTAGGGGCTCCTACGAGCAGTACTTC	CASSFRGSYEQYF	NA	TRBV27	TRBJ2-7	NA
TGTGCCAGCAGTCAAGAGGGGCGTCAGCCCCAGCATTTT	CASSQEGRQPQHF	NA	TRBV2	TRBJ1-5	NA
TGCGCCAGCAGCCAAGCAGAAAGGGGGATGCCAAGTTCACCCCTCCACTTT	CASSQAERGMPSSPLHF	NA	TRBV4-1	TRBJ1-6	once
TGCAGCGTTGACGTCAGGGACAGCTACGAGCAGTACTTC	CSVDVRDSYEQYF	TRBD1	TRBV29-1	TRBJ2-7	NA
TGTGCCAGCGCAAGGGGATTCCCAGGAGGGTCACCCCTCCACTTT	CASARGFPGGSPLHF	NA	TRBV7-2	TRBJ1-6	NA
TGTGCCAGCAGCTCCCTCATTACAGGGTCTGGAAACACCATATATTTT	CASSSLITGSGNTIYF	NA	TRBV7-9	TRBJ1-3	NA
TGTGCCAGCAGCGCAGGGACAGGGGGCGGTAATGGCTACACCTTC	CASSAGTGGGNGYTF	TRBD1	TRBV2	TRBJ1-2	NA
TGTGCCAGCAAGGGAGAGAGAGAAGCTTTCTTT	CASKGEREAFF	NA	TRBV6-5	TRBJ1-1	NA
TGTGCCTGGAGTGTACGGGGGGGGTACAATCAGCCCCAGCATTTT	CAWSVRGGYNQPQHF	NA	TRBV30	TRBJ1-5	once
TGTGCCAGCAGTTTTGCAGCGTATGGCTACACCTTC	CASSFAAYGYTF	NA	TRBV28	TRBJ1-2	NA
TGCGCCAGCAGCCAAGCGGGGACAGGCTACGAGCAGTACTTC	CASSQAGTGYEQYF	TRBD1	TRBV4-1	TRBJ2-7	NA
TGTGCCAGCAGCTCAAAGACCCCTCTTGGAGGCTATGGCTACACCTTC	CASSSKTPLGGYGYTF	NA	TRBV21-1	TRBJ1-2	NA
TGCGCCAGCAGCGGGGGCATAGGGGATACCGGGGAGCTGTTTTTT	CASSGGIGDTGELFF	NA	TRBV5-1	TRBJ2-2	NA
TGTGCCAGTAGTTTCACACAGGGCTCCGGTGAAAAACTGTTTTTT	CASSFTQGSGEKLFF	NA	TRBV19	TRBJ1-4	NA
TGTGCCAGCCGAGGGACCGGGGAGCTGTTTTTT	CASRGTGELFF	NA	TRBV2	TRBJ2-2	NA
TGTGCCCGATCAGTGAACTCCTACAATGAGCAGTTCTTC	CARSVNSYNEQFF	NA	TRBV30	TRBJ2-1	NA
TGTGCCAGCAGCCCTCGGACAGATACGCAGTATTTT	CASSPRTDTQYF	NA	TRBV9	TRBJ2-3	NA
TGTGCCAGCAGCCCCAGACAGGGCTCTGGAAACACCATATATTTT	CASSPRQGSGNTIYF	TRBD1	TRBV11-2	TRBJ1-3	NA
TGTGCCAGCAGCTTAGCTCGAATAGGGACAGGGAGCACCGGGGAGCTGTTTTTT	CASSLARIGTGSTGELFF	TRBD1	TRBV11-2	TRBJ2-2	NA
TGTGCCAGCAGTCCCCAGGGGGCACGGGGTAATTCACCCCTCCACTTT	CASSPQGARGNSPLHF	TRBD1	TRBV2	TRBJ1-6	NA
TGTGCCAGCACCCTCGACAGGGCAGCAGGAAACACCATATATTTT	CASTLDRAAGNTIYF	TRBD1	TRBV6-6	TRBJ1-3	NA
TGCGCCAGCAGCTTGGAACTGAGCGGGGGGGCCACAGATACGCAGTATTTT	CASSLELSGGATDTQYF	TRBD2	TRBV5-1	TRBJ2-3	once
TGTGCCAGCAGTGATCACAGGGTTACGCAGTATTTT	CASSDHRVTQYF	NA	TRBV2	TRBJ2-3	NA